In this sample, the clone carrying this T cell receptor (beta chain) is hyperexpanded (1% or more). The data are from a study of human T cells and chemical hapten exposure. In TCRdb, the RACE reads were re-called with MiXCR into one record per CDR3 protein. Of more than 95,000 distinct CDR3 sequences listed, 27% are singletons. CDR3 length: 16 residues. V lost 5 bases to trimming and J lost 0 bases; unmatched junction nucleotides: 3. The germline gives CDR1 MDHEN, CDR2 SYDVKM. Time point noted: patch test 3, about 24 weeks after DPC sensitization. Indicated treatment: therapeutic diphenylcyclopropenone sensitization with weekly scalp DPC.

The V and J genes are TRBV28 and TRBJ2-7; 14 bases agree with TRBD2. The sequence was collected from a man aged 40-50 years with alopecia areata. Some clones in this sample may be carry-over from other donors' samples. The sequenced sample was whole blood, obtained in connection with sensitization to the hapten diphenylcyclopropenone (DPC). The CDR3 sequence is CASSPGTSGSSYEQYF. The CDR3 coding sequence is TGTGCCAGCAGTCCCGGGACTAGCGGGAGCTCCTACGAGCAGTACTTC.